The 13 T cell receptor beta chains given below trace back to one sample, sequenced in a study of molecular identifiers for immune sequencing clone quantification. TCRdb redid the calling of the PCR reads with MiXCR, one entry per CDR3 protein. The sample records about 320,000 distinct CDR3 sequences, 24% being singletons. The sample taken for sequencing was naive CD8+ T cells from blood, with Jurkat cell RNA spiked in. Subset noted: FACS-sorted CD8+CD4-CCR7+CD45RA+ naive T cells. The receptors were sampled from a human donor in good health. Some libraries in this study had Jurkat cell RNA spiked in.

This clonotype has just a few counts. A single base separates this from a much larger clone, so it may be a read error. V is TRBV7-9 and J is TRBJ2-2, with TRBD2 as a possible D gene (6 bases). Germline CDR1 and CDR2: SEHNR and FQNEAQ (reference sequence). The CDR3 covers 15 residues. DNA for the CDR3: TGTGCCAGCGGCTTAGCGCGGGAAAACACCGGGGAGCTGTTTTTT. This gives the protein CASGLARENTGELFF.

This clonotype turned up a few times. The genes are TRBV6-5 and TRBJ1-2; possibly TRBD1 for D (6 bases). Germline CDR1 reads MNHEY; CDR2 reads SVGAGI. CDR3 length: 13 amino acids. V lost 6 bases to trimming and J lost 4 bases, with 12 bases between them. The CDR3 loop reads CASREEDSYGYTF. The CDR3 region has the DNA TGTGCCAGCAGGGAAGAGGACAGCTATGGCTACACCTTC.

This clonotype was recorded a few times. The chain recombines TRBV4-1 with TRBJ1-2; the D is unclear. Trimming stripped 0 bases from V and 5 bases from J, with 10 bases between. CDR3 length equals 14 residues. Germline assignment: CDR1 MGHRA and CDR2 YSYEKL. The CDR3 here is CASSQDRQRYGYTF. The CDR3 DNA is TGCGCCAGCAGCCAAGATCGCCAGCGGTATGGCTACACCTTC.

For this clonotype: Given a much more abundant clone one base away, this may be a read error. V is TRBV12-3 or TRBV12-4 and J is TRBJ2-3; D is uncertain. The CDR3 is 13 residues long. Written as DNA, the CDR3 is TGTGCCCGCAGTAAAGGGAACACAGATACGCAGTATTTT. Residues: CARSKGNTDTQYF.

This clonotype has only one observation. Germline is not matched at one junction end, which may reflect a read error. V usage is TRBV5-3 and J usage is TRBJ2-7; no definite D call. TRBV5-3 falls under the ORF class, with uncertain function. The CDR3 runs to 14 residues. CDR3 sequence: CASSSLSLGNEQYF. DNA for the CDR3: TGTGCCAGCAGCTCCTTATCGCTAGGAAACGAGCAGTACTTC.

A word on this clonotype: This could be a read error, since a much larger clone is one nucleotide away. V usage is TRBV30 and J usage is TRBJ2-1; D assignment may be TRBD1 or TRBD2 (6 bases each). The CDR3 has 16 residues. Per the germline V gene, CDR1 is GTSNPN and CDR2 is SVGIG (reference sequence). The CDR3 DNA reads TGTGCCTGGAGTCCCTTTTTGGGGGGCACCTACAATAAGCAGTTCTTC. The encoded protein is CAWSPFLGGTYNKQFF.

This clonotype was seen more than once but under ten times. The chain joins TRBV7-9 to TRBJ2-5; the match to TRBD2 covers 12 bases. The V gene end was trimmed by 5 bases and the J gene end by 5 bases; junction bases not matched to a gene: 6. In germline, CDR1 is SEHNR, CDR2 FQNEAQ (reference sequence). The CDR3 covers 15 residues. The CDR3 bases are TGTGCCAGCAGCGGACTAGCGGGGCCCCTTGAGACCCAGTACTTC. Translated, it gives CASSGLAGPLETQYF.

The chain's CDR3 is CASSLAGHLTSTDTQYF. The CDR3 nucleotides are TGTGCCAGCAGCTTAGCGGGCCACCTCACTAGCACAGATACGCAGTATTTT. The V and J genes are TRBV13 and TRBJ2-3, with no clear D. Germline CDR1 and CDR2: PRHDT and FYEKMQ (reference sequence). There are 17 residues in the CDR3. V lost 1 base and J 0 bases, leaving 14 bases between the germline ends.

This clonotype was seen many times. This sequence joins TRBV7-9 and TRBJ2-3, with 9 bases fitting TRBD1. Looked up from germline, CDR1 is SEHNR and CDR2 is FQNEAQ (reference sequence). V lost 6 bases and J lost 3; bases outside the gene matches: 13. The CDR3 totals 17 residues. The DNA for the CDR3 is TGTGCCAGCAGTCGGATAGGGACAGGGCTTGGAACAGATACGCAGTATTTT. Translated: CASSRIGTGLGTDTQYF.

Comment on this clonotype: A far bigger clonotype differs at one base, so this is likely a read error. The final CDR3 position lacks the conserved phenylalanine or tryptophan, pointing to a likely read error. The V gene is TRBV9, the J gene TRBJ2-2; no definite D call. This CDR3 has 13 residues. Trimming took off 4 bases at V and 1 base at J, with 5 bases between the two ends. Germline V gene data show CDR1 as SGDLS and CDR2 as YYNGEE. In DNA form, the CDR3 reads TGTGCCAGCAGCCCCAGGAACACCGGGGAGCTGTTTCTT. Amino acid sequence: CASSPRNTGELFL.

The chain employs TRBV19 and TRBJ2-3; 7 bases are a match to TRBD1. Losses at the gene ends were 7 bases for V and 2 bases for J; bases not matched to a gene: 9. This CDR3 has 15 residues. Germline V gene data show CDR1 as LNHDA and CDR2 as SQIVND (reference sequence). The chain's CDR3 is CASTEDRTLTDTQYF. DNA for the CDR3: TGTGCCAGTACCGAGGACAGGACCCTCACAGATACGCAGTATTTT.

This chain connects TRBV25-1 to TRBJ1-2; maybe TRBD1 (5 bases). Per germline, CDR1 MGHDK and CDR2 SYGVNS. The CDR3 contains 15 residues. V lost 2 bases and J lost 6, with 16 bases in between. The chain's CDR3 is CASSEPAAGSDGYTF. CDR3 nucleotides: TGTGCCAGCAGTGAACCCGCCGCAGGGAGCGATGGCTACACCTTC.

Note on this clonotype: This CDR3 is missing its conserved last phenylalanine or tryptophan, likely due to a read error. The V and J genes are TRBV9 and TRBJ2-2; the match to TRBD1 covers 7 bases. Germline assignment: CDR1 SGDLS and CDR2 YYNGEE. The CDR3 loop spans 13 amino acids. The V segment lost 0 bases and the J segment 13 bases; nucleotides outside the gene matches: 6. The chain's CDR3 is CASSVGEGQWLFL. DNA of the CDR3: TGTGCCAGCAGCGTAGGAGAGGGACAGTGGCTGTTTTTA.